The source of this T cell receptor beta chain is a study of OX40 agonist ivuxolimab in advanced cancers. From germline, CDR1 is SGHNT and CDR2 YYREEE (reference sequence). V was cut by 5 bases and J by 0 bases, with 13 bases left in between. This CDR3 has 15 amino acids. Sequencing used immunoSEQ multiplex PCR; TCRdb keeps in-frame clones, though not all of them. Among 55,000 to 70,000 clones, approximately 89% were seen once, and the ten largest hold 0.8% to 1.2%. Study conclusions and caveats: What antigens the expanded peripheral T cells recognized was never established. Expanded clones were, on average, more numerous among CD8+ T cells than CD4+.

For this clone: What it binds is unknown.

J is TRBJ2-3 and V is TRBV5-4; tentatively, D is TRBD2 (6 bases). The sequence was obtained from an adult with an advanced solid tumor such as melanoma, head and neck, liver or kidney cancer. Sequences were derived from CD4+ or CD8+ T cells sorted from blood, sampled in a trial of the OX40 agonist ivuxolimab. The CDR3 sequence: CASRPGLTSTDTQYF. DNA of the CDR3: TGTGCCAGCAGACCGGGACTCACTAGCACAGATACGCAGTATTTT.